The 9 T cell receptor beta chains below all came from one sample that was sequenced in a study of T cells in Graves' hyperthyroidism and ophthalmopathy. Amplified regions were TCR beta CDR3 sequences from RNA transcripts. HTBI primers were the set used in a first-round RT-PCR of the TCR CDR3. Via MiXCR, TCRdb re-called the multiplex PCR reads, giving one row per CDR3 protein. The profile shows fewer than 500,000 distinct CDR3 sequences, about 15% of them singletons. What was sequenced was blood. These receptors were obtained from a man younger than 30 with Graves' ophthalmopathy.

This clonotype was observed at least ten times. The chain links TRBV12-5 to TRBJ2-7; D unclear. The CDR3 extends over 13 amino acids. Trimming shortened V by 2 bases and J by 5 bases, and 10 bases separated the two germline ends. CDR1 and CDR2 from the germline V gene are LGHNT and FRNRAP. The CDR3 reads CASGLMGIDEQYF. Written as DNA, the CDR3 is TGTGCTAGTGGTTTGATGGGTATCGACGAGCAGTACTTC. The full variable domain, rest sourced from reference TRBV12-5 and TRBJ2-7, is DARVTQTPRHKVTEMGQEVTMRCQPILGHNTVFWYRQTMMQGLELLAYFRNRAPLDDSGMPKDRFSAEMPDATLATLKIQPSEPRDSAVYFCASGLMGIDEQYFGPGTRLTVT.

This clonotype was detected ten times or more. The V and J genes are TRBV20-1 and TRBJ2-2; TRBD2 matches at 8 bases. The CDR3 totals 15 residues. CDR1 and CDR2 from the germline V gene are DFQATT and SNEGSKA (reference sequence). Germline trimming cut 2 bases from V and 3 bases from J; bases unmatched to any gene: 5. In DNA, the CDR3 is TGCAGTGCTAGACAGCGGGGGAGAGACACCGGGGAGCTGTTTTTT. Translation: CSARQRGRDTGELFF.

With regard to this clonotype: Germline is not matched at one junction end, which may reflect a read error. This chain links TRBV15 with TRBJ2-7, with D unresolved. The CDR3 is 13 residues long. Looked up from germline, CDR1 is LNHNV and CDR2 is YYDKDF (reference sequence). CDR3 in amino acids: CATSGEGPYEQYF. CDR3 DNA sequence: TGTGCCACCAGCGGAGAAGGTCCCTACGAGCAGTACTTC.

This clonotype turned up a few times. V usage is TRBV12-3 or TRBV12-4 and J usage is TRBJ1-1; maybe TRBD1 (6 bases). The CDR3 loop spans 15 amino acids. V shed 2 bases and J shed 4 bases, with 14 bases lying between them. The CDR3 sequence is CASSLIGGRGTEAFF. CDR3 nucleotide sequence: TGTGCCAGCAGTTTAATAGGGGGGCGCGGCACTGAAGCTTTCTTT.

This clonotype was observed at least ten times. The chain employs TRBV6-5 and TRBJ2-3, with 9 positions matching TRBD2. Germline V CDR1 and CDR2: MNHEY, SVGAGI. The CDR3 spans 17 residues. V shed 4 bases, J shed 4 bases, and the junction held 12 bases outside the gene matches. CDR3 loop: CASSSLLAGGPPDTQYF. The CDR3 DNA reads TGTGCCAGCAGTTCCCTGCTGGCGGGAGGGCCTCCAGATACGCAGTATTTT.

In its sample, this clonotype was seen many times. The J gene is TRBJ1-2, the V gene TRBV12-3 or TRBV12-4, with 9 nucleotides matching TRBD1. The J segment lost 2 bases and the V segment lost 4 bases, leaving 5 bases of the junction unmatched. The CDR3 runs to 15 residues. Here the CDR3 reads CASSSRTGANYGYTF. The CDR3 DNA sequence: TGTGCCAGCAGTTCCAGGACAGGGGCCAACTATGGCTACACCTTC.

This clonotype was recorded many times. V gene TRBV11-2 combines with J gene TRBJ2-7, with D tentatively TRBD2 (5 bases). The V gene's germline CDR1 is SGHAT and CDR2 FQNNGV. This CDR3 region has 13 residues. The V gene lost 8 bases and the J gene lost 6 bases, with 17 bases spanning the gap. The CDR3 region is CASGLAYPTEQYF. CDR3 DNA: TGTGCCAGCGGCCTAGCCTACCCCACCGAGCAGTACTTC.

This clonotype was found many times. The chain joins TRBV3-1 to TRBJ2-7; D is undetermined. Germline-derived CDR1 and CDR2 are LGHDT and YNNKEL (reference sequence). The CDR3 has 11 residues. Trimming left V 0 bases short and J 8 bases short, with 5 bases between. For the CDR3, the DNA is TGTGCCAGCAGCCAAGATCGTCAGCAGTACTTC. Its protein product is CASSQDRQQYF.

In this sample, this clonotype turned up many times. The chain is built from TRBV5-8 and TRBJ2-3, with D unclear. This CDR3 has 14 residues. V was trimmed by 4 bases and J by 10 bases, leaving 19 bases between them. The V gene's germline CDR1 is SGHTS and CDR2 YDEGEE. Here the CDR3 DNA reads TGTGCCAGCAGCCCTGGGTCCCCGTCCACCGCGCAGTATTTT. This sequence encodes CASSPGSPSTAQYF. Based on the CDR3 plus reference TRBV5-8 and TRBJ2-3, the full variable domain is EAGVTQSPTHLIKTRGQQATLRCSPISGHTSVYWYQQALGLGLQFLLWYDEGEERNRGNFPPRFSGRQFPNYSSELNVNALELEDSALYLCASSPGSPSTAQYFGPGTRLTVL.